This TCR beta chain was retrieved from a study of HIV-infected patients and healthy controls. Study-wide results and limits: MAIT alpha-chain CDR3s were frequent in healthy controls, depleted in HIV+. Apparent post-therapy Gini recovery among HIV-infected patients was not reproduced with size-matched repertoires. HIV-infected patients and controls differed significantly in mean usage of eight alpha and eight beta V genes.

No cell fractionation was done, so the repertoire covers all unsorted peripheral blood T cells. RNA came from roughly 2.3 ml of peripheral blood. Turning to this clonotype: Its specificity is unknown.

V gave up 4 bases and J gave up 5 bases, with 20 bases separating them. Per the germline V gene, CDR1 is DFQATT and CDR2 is SNEGSKA (reference sequence). The CDR3 totals 15 residues. Around 0.5 ug RNA was reverse transcribed with alpha and beta constant-region primers. Alpha and beta chain libraries were made separately by chain-specific third strand synthesis with multiplexing indices. TCRdb re-called the 5' RACE reads through MiXCR, storing one row per CDR3 protein. The data hold roughly 18,000 distinct CDR3 sequences, with approximately 10% observed a single time. The V gene is TRBV20-1, the J gene TRBJ2-5; D is possibly TRBD2 (5 bases). The TCR originated in an adult in good health. Sequences were obtained from blood. DNA for the CDR3: TGCAGTGCTATCCTCGGGGAGAGGGTTGCGGAGACCCAGTACTTC. As protein: CSAILGERVAETQYF.